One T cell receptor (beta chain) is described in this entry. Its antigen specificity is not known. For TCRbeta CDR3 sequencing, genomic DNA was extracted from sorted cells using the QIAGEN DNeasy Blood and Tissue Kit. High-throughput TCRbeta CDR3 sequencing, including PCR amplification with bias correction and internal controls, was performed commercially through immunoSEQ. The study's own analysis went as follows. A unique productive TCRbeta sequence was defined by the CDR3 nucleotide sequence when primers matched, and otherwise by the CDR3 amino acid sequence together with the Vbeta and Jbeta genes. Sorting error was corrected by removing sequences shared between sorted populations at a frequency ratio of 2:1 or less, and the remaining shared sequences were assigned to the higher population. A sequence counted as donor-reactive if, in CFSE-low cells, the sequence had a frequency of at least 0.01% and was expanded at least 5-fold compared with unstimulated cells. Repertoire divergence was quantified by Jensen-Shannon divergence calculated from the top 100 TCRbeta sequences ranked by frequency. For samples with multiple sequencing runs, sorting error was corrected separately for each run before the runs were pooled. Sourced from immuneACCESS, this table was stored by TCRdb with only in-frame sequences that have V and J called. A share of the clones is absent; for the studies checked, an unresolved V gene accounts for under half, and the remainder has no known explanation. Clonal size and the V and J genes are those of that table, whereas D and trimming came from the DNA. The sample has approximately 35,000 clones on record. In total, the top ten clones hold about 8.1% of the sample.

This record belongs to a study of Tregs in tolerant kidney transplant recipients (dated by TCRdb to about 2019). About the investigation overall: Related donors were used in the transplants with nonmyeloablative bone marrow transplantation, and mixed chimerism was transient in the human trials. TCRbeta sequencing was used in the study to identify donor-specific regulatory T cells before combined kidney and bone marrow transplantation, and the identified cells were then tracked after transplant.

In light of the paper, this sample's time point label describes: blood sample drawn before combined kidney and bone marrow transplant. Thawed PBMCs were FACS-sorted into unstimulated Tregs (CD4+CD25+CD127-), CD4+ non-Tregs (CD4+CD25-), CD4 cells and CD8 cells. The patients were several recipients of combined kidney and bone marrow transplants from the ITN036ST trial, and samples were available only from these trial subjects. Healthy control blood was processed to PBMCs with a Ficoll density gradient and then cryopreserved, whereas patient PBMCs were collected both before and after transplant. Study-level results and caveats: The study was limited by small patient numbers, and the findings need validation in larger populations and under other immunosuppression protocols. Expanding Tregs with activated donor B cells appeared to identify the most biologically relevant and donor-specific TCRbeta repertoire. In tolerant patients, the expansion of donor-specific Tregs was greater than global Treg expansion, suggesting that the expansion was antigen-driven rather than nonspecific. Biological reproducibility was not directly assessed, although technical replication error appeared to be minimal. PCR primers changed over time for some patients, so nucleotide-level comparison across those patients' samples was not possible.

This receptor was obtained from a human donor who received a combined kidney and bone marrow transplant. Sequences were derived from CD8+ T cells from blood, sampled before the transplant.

CDR3 protein: CASSTGTSGTDTQYF. The DNA read from the CDR3 is TGTGCCAGTAGTACCGGGACTAGCGGCACAGATACG. The chain couples TRBV19 to TRBJ2-3; TRBD2 matches 10 bases in the middle. Coverage ceases 3 residues before the CDR3 finishes, and the germline J gene fills in the end. V trim: 4 bases; J trim: 1 base; unmatched bases: 2. There are 15 amino acids in the CDR3, from cysteine to phenylalanine inclusive. Only the CDR3 bases that were read are kept: 36 of them, in frame from base 1. CDR1 LNHDA and CDR2 SQIVND were looked up in the germline V gene (reference sequence).